What follows are 16 T cell receptor beta chains derived from one specimen sequenced in a study of T-cell memory formation after mild COVID-19. Each CDR3 protein is one row after TCRdb ran MiXCR on the 5' RACE reads. The sample shows roughly 100,000 distinct CDR3 sequences, roughly 16% of them seen only once. Specimen: PBMCs or a T cell subset sorted from them (not recorded which). The receptors shown here come from a young man who had mild COVID-19 (a few samples of this study predate the infection). Cell type and time point are not known.

The chain joins TRBV5-4 to TRBJ1-2, with D hard to call. The CDR3 is 12 residues long. Germline V gives CDR1 SGHNT, CDR2 YYREEE (reference sequence). The ends were cut back, 1 base at V and 8 bases at J, with 9 bases in the middle. This CDR3 reads CASSLFEGGYTF. The CDR3 DNA reads TGTGCCAGCAGCTTGTTCGAGGGAGGCTACACCTTC.

The chain joins TRBV28 to TRBJ2-7, with 7 bases aligning to TRBD1. CDR1 MDHEN and CDR2 SYDVKM come from the germline V gene. J gave up 3 bases and V 7 bases, and 9 bases lay outside the gene matches. The CDR3 is 14 amino acids. The CDR3 coding sequence is TGTGCCAGCAAGGCCCGGGACAGCGACTACGAGCAGTACGTC. Protein sequence: CASKARDSDYEQYV.

The V and J genes are TRBV9 and TRBJ2-1; D perhaps matches TRBD2 (6 bases). The germline gives CDR1 SGDLS, CDR2 YYNGEE. The CDR3 spans 14 residues. The V end was cut by 3 bases, the J end by 6 bases, with 13 bases between. This CDR3 is CASSGSGSSNEQFF. The CDR3 DNA is TGTGCCAGCAGCGGTAGCGGCTCCAGCAATGAGCAGTTCTTC.

The chain combines TRBV29-1 with TRBJ1-2, with TRBD1 identical over 7 bases. Germline V gene data show CDR1 as SQVTM and CDR2 as ANQGSEA. V lost 8 bases to trimming and J lost 2 bases; unmatched junction nucleotides: 14. The CDR3 contains 15 residues. Here the CDR3 DNA reads TGCAGCACGTGGGGGGACAGAAGCTCAAACTATGGCTACACCTTC. Translation gives CSTWGDRSSNYGYTF.

This clonotype was detected a few times. CDR3 in DNA: TGTGCCAGCAGCTCCTACCCCGCAGATACGCAGTATTTT. Its protein is CASSSYPADTQYF. The chain carries TRBV7-2 and TRBJ2-3, with D hard to call. V shed 4 bases and J shed 4 bases, with 9 bases lying between them. CDR1 and CDR2 from the germline V gene are SGHTA and FQGNSA. The CDR3 contains 13 residues.

This clonotype was recorded at least ten times. The chain combines TRBV6-5 with TRBJ2-5, with TRBD2 matching 12 bases. Trimming at V came to 2 bases and at J to 5 bases, leaving 3 bases not matched to a gene. The CDR3 totals 15 residues. Germline V gene data show CDR1 as MNHEY and CDR2 as SVGAGI. CDR3: CASSYTSGGPETQYF. CDR3 bases: TGTGCCAGCAGTTACACTAGCGGGGGGCCTGAGACCCAGTACTTC.

This clonotype has just a few counts. V gene TRBV7-3 combines with J gene TRBJ1-6; D gene ambiguous. This CDR3 contains 14 residues. The germline V gene has CDR1 SGHTA and CDR2 FQGTGA. Trimming shortened V by 1 base and J by 9 bases, and 10 bases separated the two germline ends. The CDR3 loop is CASSLKGLGSPLHF. DNA of the CDR3: TGTGCCAGCAGCTTAAAAGGGCTGGGTTCACCCCTCCACTTT. The full variable domain, rest sourced from reference TRBV7-3 and TRBJ1-6, is GAGVSQTPSNKVTEKGKYVELRCDPISGHTALYWYRQSLGQGPEFLIYFQGTGAADDSGLPNDRFFAVRPEGSVSTLKIQRTERGDSAVYLCASSLKGLGSPLHFGNGTRLTVT.

This clonotype has more than one count but fewer than ten. The gene calls are TRBV15 and TRBJ2-3, with 8 bases aligning to TRBD1. With 4 bases clipped from V and 1 base from J, the junction kept 13 bases outside the gene matches. This CDR3 is built from 18 residues. Per germline, CDR1 LNHNV and CDR2 YYDKDF (reference sequence). The CDR3 sequence is CATSTGQGITDGTDTQYF. Written as DNA, the CDR3 is TGTGCCACCAGCACAGGACAGGGAATAACGGATGGCACAGATACGCAGTATTTT.

This clonotype was seen a few times. This sequence joins TRBV4-3 and TRBJ2-3, with TRBD2 matching 11 bases. There are 16 residues in the CDR3. Losses at the gene ends were 0 bases for V and 5 bases for J; bases not matched to a gene: 4. Germline CDR1 and CDR2: LGHNA and YSLEER. CDR3 loop: CASSQEASGGIDTQYF. The CDR3, as DNA: TGCGCCAGCAGCCAAGAGGCTAGCGGGGGGATAGATACGCAGTATTTT.

V is TRBV7-9 and J is TRBJ2-5; a weak D match, TRBD2 (5 bases). The CDR3 covers 16 residues. V was clipped by 4 bases and J by 2 bases, with 17 bases between them. Per the germline V gene, CDR1 is SEHNR and CDR2 is FQNEAQ (reference sequence). The CDR3 is CASSSPGVGEQETQYF. The CDR3 DNA reads as TGTGCCAGCAGCTCCCCCGGGGTGGGAGAACAAGAGACCCAGTACTTC.

A few counts support this clonotype. The chain carries TRBV6-6 and TRBJ2-7; 10 nucleotides match TRBD2. Germline trimming cut 0 bases from V and 1 base from J; bases unmatched to any gene: 0. The germline CDR1 and CDR2 sequences are MNHNY and SVGAGI (reference sequence). The CDR3 runs 15 residues. DNA for the CDR3: TGTGCCAGCAGTTACTCGACTAGCGGGTCCTACGAGCAGTACTTC. Translation: CASSYSTSGSYEQYF.

In its sample, this clonotype was seen a few times. The gene calls are TRBV7-9 and TRBJ1-2; D unclear. The CDR3 covers 13 residues. Trimming removed 1 base at V and 5 bases at J, with 8 bases between. Per germline, CDR1 SEHNR and CDR2 FQNEAQ (reference sequence). The CDR3 nucleotides are TGTGCCAGCAGCTTAGGGCTACTATATGGCTACACCTTC. This sequence encodes CASSLGLLYGYTF.

This clonotype has more than one count but fewer than ten. The J gene is TRBJ2-1, the V gene TRBV4-3; 10 positions match TRBD2. Trimming cost V 3 bases and J 5 bases; bases outside gene matches: 7. The germline CDR1 and CDR2 sequences are LGHNA and YSLEER. The CDR3 covers 16 residues. The CDR3 region is CASSQKKRGGHNEQFF. CDR3 DNA sequence: TGCGCCAGCAGCCAGAAAAAGCGGGGGGGCCACAATGAGCAGTTCTTC.

This rearrangement joins TRBV29-1 to TRBJ1-4; no firm D call. Trimming pared 1 base from V and 0 bases from J, leaving 9 bases between. The CDR3 covers 15 residues. In germline, CDR1 is SQVTM, CDR2 ANQGSEA. The CDR3 sequence: CSVEGSAATNEKLFF. The DNA for the CDR3 is TGCAGCGTTGAAGGGTCGGCAGCAACTAATGAAAAACTGTTTTTT.

The rearrangement joins TRBV29-1 to TRBJ2-7; D remains ambiguous. The CDR3 runs 13 residues. Germline CDR1 and CDR2: SQVTM and ANQGSEA. V was trimmed by 3 bases and J by 3 bases, leaving 12 bases between them. The CDR3 region is CSVEASQSYEQYF. CDR3 DNA: TGCAGCGTTGAGGCATCTCAGAGCTACGAGCAGTACTTC.

The V call is TRBV7-9, the J call TRBJ1-3; D possibly corresponds to TRBD1 (5 bases). Germline CDR1 is SEHNR and CDR2 is FQNEAQ (reference sequence). With 11 bases removed from V and 0 bases from J, the gap between germline ends came to 14 bases. The CDR3 consists of 14 residues. The CDR3 loop reads CAVVGPHSGNTIYF. In nucleotides, the CDR3 is TGTGCCGTGGTGGGGCCGCACTCTGGAAACACCATATATTTT.